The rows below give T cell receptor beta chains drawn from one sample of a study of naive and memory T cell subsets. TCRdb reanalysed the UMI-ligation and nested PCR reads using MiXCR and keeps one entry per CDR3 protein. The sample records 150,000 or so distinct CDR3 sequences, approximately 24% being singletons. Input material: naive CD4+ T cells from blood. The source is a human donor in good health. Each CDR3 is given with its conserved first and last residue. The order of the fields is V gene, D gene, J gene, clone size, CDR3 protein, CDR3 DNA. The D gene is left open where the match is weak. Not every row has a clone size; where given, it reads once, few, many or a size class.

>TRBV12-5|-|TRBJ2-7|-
CASRTEGGYEQYF
TGTGCTAGTAGGACAGAAGGGGGCTACGAGCAGTACTTC
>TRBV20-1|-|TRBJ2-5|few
CSARDIWGEETQYF
TGCAGTGCTAGAGATATCTGGGGCGAAGAGACCCAGTACTTC
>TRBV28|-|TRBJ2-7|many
CASRSRRYEQYF
TGTGCCAGCAGATCCCGAAGGTACGAGCAGTACTTC
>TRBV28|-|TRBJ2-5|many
CASSAYQETQYF
TGTGCCAGCAGTGCGTACCAAGAGACCCAGTACTTC
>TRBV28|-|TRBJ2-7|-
CASNGASRASREQYF
TGTGCCAGCAACGGAGCTTCCCGGGCCTCGAGGGAGCAGTACTTC
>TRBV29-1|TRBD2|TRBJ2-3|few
CSVEVGRLAGMEDTQYF
TGCAGCGTTGAGGTAGGGAGACTAGCGGGAATGGAAGATACGCAGTATTTT
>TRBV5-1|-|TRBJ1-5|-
CASSFGGTGQPQHF
TGCGCCAGCAGCTTTGGAGGGACGGGTCAGCCCCAGCATTTT
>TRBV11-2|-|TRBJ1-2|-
CASSQRIYGYTF
TGTGCCAGCAGTCAACGGATTTATGGCTACACCTTC
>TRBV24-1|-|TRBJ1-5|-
CATSLGPDQPQHF
TGTGCCACCAGTCTAGGCCCGGATCAGCCCCAGCATTTT
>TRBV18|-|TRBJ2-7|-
CASSPIPRGAYEQYF
TGTGCCAGCTCACCAATCCCCAGGGGTGCCTACGAGCAGTACTTC
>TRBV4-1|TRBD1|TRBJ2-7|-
CASSQRDRQDDEQYF
TGCGCCAGCAGCCAGAGGGACAGGCAAGACGACGAGCAGTACTTC
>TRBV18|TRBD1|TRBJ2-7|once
CASSTGQGGSEQYF
TGTGCCAGCTCAACGGGACAGGGGGGTTCCGAGCAGTACTTC
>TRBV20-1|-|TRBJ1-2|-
CSGGYGYTF
TGCAGTGGGGGCTATGGCTACACCTTC
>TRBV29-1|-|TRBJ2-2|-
CSVRTGLTGELFF
TGCAGCGTACGTACAGGGCTCACCGGGGAGCTGTTTTTT
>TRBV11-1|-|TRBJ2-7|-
CASSLALDSASYEQYF
TGTGCCAGCAGCTTAGCGCTGGATAGCGCCTCCTACGAGCAGTACTTC
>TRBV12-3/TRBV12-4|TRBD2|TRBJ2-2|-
CASSLESLAGWTGELFF
TGTGCCAGCAGTTTAGAATCACTAGCGGGATGGACCGGGGAGCTGTTTTTT
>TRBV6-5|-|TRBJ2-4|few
CASRSSGENIQYF
TGTGCCAGCAGGAGCTCTGGGGAAAACATTCAGTACTTC
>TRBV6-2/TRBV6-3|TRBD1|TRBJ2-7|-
CASSYVQGAYEQYF
TGTGCCAGCAGTTACGTACAGGGGGCCTACGAGCAGTACTTC
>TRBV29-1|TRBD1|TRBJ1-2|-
CSVSSRGGGTIGYTF
TGCAGCGTTTCTAGCAGGGGGGGAGGAACGATCGGCTACACCTTC
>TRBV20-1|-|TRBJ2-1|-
CSVLSYNEQFF
TGCAGTGTACTATCCTACAATGAGCAGTTCTTC
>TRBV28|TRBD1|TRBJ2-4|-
CASSRTGAKSKNIQYF
TGTGCCAGCAGTCGGACAGGGGCAAAATCCAAAAACATTCAGTACTTC
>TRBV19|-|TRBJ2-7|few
CASSAGTASSYEQYF
TGTGCCAGTAGTGCCGGGACGGCGAGCTCCTACGAGCAGTACTTC
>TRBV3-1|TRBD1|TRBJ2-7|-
CASSQGTGYEQYF
TGTGCCAGCAGCCAAGGGACAGGGTACGAGCAGTACTTC
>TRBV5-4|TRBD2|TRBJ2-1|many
CASSSGLAGGYNEQFF
TGTGCCAGCAGCTCCGGACTAGCGGGAGGCTACAATGAGCAGTTCTTC
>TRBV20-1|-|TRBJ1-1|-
CSAPGLNTEAFF
TGCAGTGCGCCGGGCCTCAACACTGAAGCTTTCTTT
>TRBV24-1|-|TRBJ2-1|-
CATSDSTTYNEQFF
TGTGCCACCAGTGACTCTACCACTTACAATGAGCAGTTCTTC
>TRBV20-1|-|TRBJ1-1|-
CSARARVDTEAFF
TGCAGTGCTAGAGCCAGGGTCGACACTGAAGCTTTCTTT
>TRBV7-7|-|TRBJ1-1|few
CASSSSPGGEAFF
TGTGCTAGCAGCTCCTCACCTGGGGGAGAAGCTTTCTTT
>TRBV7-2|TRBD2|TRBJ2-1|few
CASSSRGLAGGYNEQFF
TGTGCCAGCAGCAGCAGGGGACTAGCGGGAGGATACAATGAGCAGTTCTTC
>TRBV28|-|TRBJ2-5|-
CASNNWSPDSETQYF
TGTGCCAGCAACAACTGGTCCCCAGATTCGGAGACCCAGTACTTC
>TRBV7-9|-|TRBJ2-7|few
CASSFPGQLYEQYF
TGTGCCAGCAGCTTCCCGGGACAACTCTACGAGCAGTACTTC
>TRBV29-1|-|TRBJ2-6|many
CSVTIQGPGANVLTF
TGCAGCGTCACTATACAGGGTCCCGGGGCCAACGTCCTGACTTTC
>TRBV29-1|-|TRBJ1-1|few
CSVESGYTEAFF
TGCAGCGTTGAGTCGGGGTACACTGAAGCTTTCTTT
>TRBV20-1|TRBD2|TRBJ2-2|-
CSAGRKRDWNTGELFF
TGCAGTGCTGGAAGAAAGCGGGACTGGAACACCGGGGAGCTGTTTTTT
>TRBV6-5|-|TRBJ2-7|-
CASRELSSYEQYF
TGTGCCAGCAGGGAACTAAGCTCCTACGAGCAGTACTTC
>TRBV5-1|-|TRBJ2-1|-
CASSPGTNNEQFF
TGCGCCAGCAGCCCCGGGACGAACAATGAGCAGTTCTTC
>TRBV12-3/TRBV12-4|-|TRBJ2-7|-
CASRSQQTRYEQYF
TGTGCCAGCCGGAGCCAGCAGACACGCTACGAGCAGTACTTC
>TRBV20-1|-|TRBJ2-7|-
CSASGAKDAYEQYF
TGCAGTGCTAGTGGGGCTAAGGACGCCTACGAGCAGTACTTC
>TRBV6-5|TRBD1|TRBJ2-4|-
CASRGTVAKNIQYF
TGTGCCAGCAGGGGGACAGTAGCCAAAAACATTCAGTACTTC
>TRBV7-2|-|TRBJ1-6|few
CASSLVPYNSPLHF
TGTGCCAGCAGCTTAGTACCCTATAATTCACCCCTCCACTTT
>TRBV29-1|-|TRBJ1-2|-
CSVVSSDSNYGYTF
TGCAGCGTTGTGTCCTCGGACAGCAACTATGGCTACACCTTC
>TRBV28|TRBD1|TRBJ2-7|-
CASSLFDRDDSYEQYF
TGTGCCAGCAGTTTATTTGACAGGGACGACTCCTACGAGCAGTACTTC
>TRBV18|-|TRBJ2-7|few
CASSPVRDEQYF
TGTGCCAGCTCACCAGTACGGGACGAGCAGTACTTC
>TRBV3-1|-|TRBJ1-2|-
CASSPIHPLGCGYTF
TGTGCCAGCAGCCCCATCCACCCTCTTGGATGCGGCTACACCTTC
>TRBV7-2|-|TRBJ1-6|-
CASSPGQSSYNSPLHF
TGTGCCAGCAGCCCCGGACAGAGCTCCTATAATTCACCCCTCCACTTT
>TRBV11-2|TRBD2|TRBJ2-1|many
CASSPRNLAGGAHEQFF
TGTGCCAGCAGCCCTCGAAATCTAGCGGGAGGGGCCCATGAGCAGTTCTTC
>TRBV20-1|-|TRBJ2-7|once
CSAKKSGPTYEQYF
TGCAGTGCAAAGAAGTCAGGGCCCACCTACGAGCAGTACTTC
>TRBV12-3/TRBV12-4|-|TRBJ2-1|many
CASSFIPRTDEQFF
TGTGCCAGCAGTTTTATTCCGCGAACGGATGAGCAGTTCTTC
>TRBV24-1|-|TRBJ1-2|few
CATRDQGPDGYTF
TGTGCCACCAGAGATCAGGGGCCTGACGGCTACACCTTC
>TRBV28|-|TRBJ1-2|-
CASSQTGILRGYTF
TGTGCCAGCAGTCAGACCGGGATCCTGAGGGGCTACACCTTC
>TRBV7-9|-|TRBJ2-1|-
CASNLKRVKNNEQFF
TGTGCCAGCAACCTTAAGCGGGTAAAGAACAATGAGCAGTTCTTC
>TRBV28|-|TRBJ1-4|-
CASSYPAQDGPEKLFF
TGTGCCAGCAGCTACCCGGCGCAGGATGGACCTGAAAAACTGTTTTTT
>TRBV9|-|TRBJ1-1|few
CASSVVGSDTEAFF
TGTGCCAGCAGCGTGGTAGGGAGTGACACTGAAGCTTTCTTT
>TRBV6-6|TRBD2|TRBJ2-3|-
CASSYLERTSGRSDTQYF
TGTGCCAGCAGTTACTTAGAGCGGACTAGCGGGAGGTCAGATACGCAGTATTTT
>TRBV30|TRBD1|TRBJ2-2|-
CACGRDSTGELFF
TGTGCCTGCGGCCGGGACAGCACCGGGGAGCTGTTTTTT
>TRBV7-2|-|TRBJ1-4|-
CASSPPGTATNEKLFF
TGTGCCAGCAGCCCACCTGGGACGGCAACTAATGAAAAACTGTTTTTT
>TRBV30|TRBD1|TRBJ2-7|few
CAWSPLTGSPYEQYF
TGTGCCTGGAGTCCGTTGACAGGGTCCCCCTACGAGCAGTACTTC